Listed below are T cell receptor beta chains from one sample, sequenced in a study of cytomegalovirus exposure and HLA in healthy donors. Generated by immunoSEQ multiplex PCR, the TCRdb table keeps only in-frame clones and is missing some. In the table there are almost 70,000 clones, 96% of which are singletons. The sequenced sample consisted of PBMCs. The receptors here all came from a woman under 30 in good health and CMV-seropositive. Each CDR3 is given with its conserved first and last residue. Fields, in order: J gene, clone size, D gene, V gene, CDR3 protein, CDR3 DNA. A D gene is named only where the DNA matches it firmly. Expanded clones are given a class, and other clones once, few, many or no size at all.

TRBJ2-3 | once | TRBD2 | TRBV6-1 | CASSATGGADTQYF | TGTGCCAGCAGTGCGACGGGAGGCGCAGATACGCAGTATTTT
TRBJ2-7 | NA | NA | TRBV5-8 | CAPSLSGTLYEQYF | TGTGCCCCTTCCTTGAGCGGGACACTCTACGAGCAGTACTTC
TRBJ2-1 | NA | NA | TRBV19 | CASSIDSRTGTIGGSYNEQFF | TGTGCCAGTAGTATAGATTCAAGGACCGGGACCATAGGGGGCTCCTACAATGAGCAGTTCTTC
TRBJ2-2 | NA | NA | TRBV4-3 | CASSQVERTGELFF | TGCGCCAGCAGCCAAGTTGAGAGAACCGGGGAGCTGTTTTTT
TRBJ1-2 | NA | NA | TRBV11-2 | CASSLRGGSHYGYTF | TGTGCCAGCAGCTTACGGGGGGGATCGCATTATGGCTACACCTTC
TRBJ2-1 | NA | NA | TRBV21-1 | CASSQGLAGGSIYNEQFF | TGTGCCAGCAGCCAAGGACTAGCGGGAGGCAGCATTTACAATGAGCAGTTCTTC
TRBJ2-3 | NA | TRBD2 | TRBV5-1 | CASSLVSGKADTQYF | TGCGCCAGCAGCTTGGTTAGCGGGAAGGCAGATACGCAGTATTTT
TRBJ2-2 | NA | NA | TRBV28 | CASSLGQRNTGELFF | TGTGCCAGCAGTTTAGGACAGCGAAACACCGGGGAGCTGTTTTTT
TRBJ2-5 | few | NA | TRBV7-2 | CASSRHPQETQYF | TGTGCCAGCAGCCGACACCCGCAAGAGACCCAGTACTTC
TRBJ2-2 | NA | TRBD1 | TRBV9 | CASSRQGAGELFF | TGTGCCAGCAGCCGACAGGGGGCCGGGGAGCTGTTTTTT
TRBJ2-2 | NA | NA | TRBV6-6 | CASRKTRENTGELFF | TGTGCCAGCAGGAAGACTAGAGAGAACACCGGGGAGCTGTTTTTT
TRBJ1-1 | NA | TRBD1 | TRBV9 | CASSAGGWTEAFF | TGTGCCAGCAGCGCAGGGGGCTGGACTGAAGCTTTCTTT
TRBJ2-7 | NA | TRBD1 | TRBV27 | CASSSGTGEAEQYF | TGTGCCAGCAGTTCCGGGACAGGGGAAGCCGAGCAGTACTTC
TRBJ2-3 | NA | TRBD1 | TRBV5-6 | CATPLRDSRTDTQYF | TGTGCCACCCCCCTCCGGGACAGTCGCACAGATACGCAGTATTTT
TRBJ1-2 | NA | NA | TRBV19 | CASRTDSRNGYTF | TGTGCCAGTAGAACGGACAGCCGCAATGGCTACACCTTC
TRBJ2-7 | NA | NA | TRBV7-2 | CASSSQQGNLYEQYF | TGTGCCAGCAGCTCCCAACAGGGTAACTTATACGAGCAGTACTTC
TRBJ1-5 | NA | NA | TRBV6-6 | CASSRTETNQPQHF | TGTGCCAGCAGTCGGACAGAGACTAATCAGCCCCAGCATTTT
TRBJ2-4 | NA | NA | TRBV5-1 | CASSLAPGQSKNIQYF | TGCGCCAGCAGCTTGGCCCCAGGGCAAAGCAAAAACATTCAGTACTTC
TRBJ2-2 | NA | TRBD2 | TRBV27 | CASSLAGNTGELFF | TGTGCCAGCAGCCTAGCGGGTAACACCGGGGAGCTGTTTTTT
TRBJ2-1 | NA | NA | TRBV27 | CASSAAGSSYNEQFF | TGTGCCAGCAGTGCCGCGGGGAGTTCTTACAATGAGCAGTTCTTC
TRBJ2-7 | NA | TRBD2 | TRBV6-5 | CASSIGLGINYEQYF | TGTGCCAGCAGTATCGGACTAGGGATCAACTACGAGCAGTACTTC
TRBJ1-5 | NA | NA | TRBV11-3 | CASSQNSNQPQHF | TGTGCCAGCAGCCAAAATAGCAATCAGCCCCAGCATTTT
TRBJ2-1 | NA | NA | TRBV29-1 | CSVGSPEVSSYNEQFF | TGCAGCGTTGGAAGCCCCGAAGTATCGTCCTACAATGAGCAGTTCTTC
TRBJ2-3 | NA | TRBD2 | TRBV4-2 | CASSHLVGQGDPTSGKADTQYF | TGTGCCAGCAGCCATCTCGTAGGACAGGGAGACCCCACTAGCGGGAAGGCAGATACGCAGTATTTT
TRBJ1-5 | NA | NA | TRBV28 | CASTLNGNQPQHF | TGTGCCAGCACACTCAATGGCAATCAGCCCCAGCATTTT
TRBJ2-1 | NA | TRBD2 | TRBV7-9 | CASSSYSGTHNEQFF | TGTGCCAGCAGCTCCTATAGCGGGACGCACAATGAGCAGTTCTTC
TRBJ2-1 | NA | TRBD2 | TRBV2 | CASRLADEQFF | TGTGCCAGTAGACTAGCAGATGAGCAGTTCTTC
TRBJ2-1 | NA | NA | TRBV7-8 | CASSFIYNEQFF | TGTGCCAGCAGCTTTATATACAATGAGCAGTTCTTC
TRBJ2-1 | once | TRBD2 | TRBV2 | CASLTSGISRNEQFF | TGTGCCAGCCTGACTAGCGGGATTAGTAGGAATGAGCAGTTCTTC
TRBJ1-5 | NA | NA | TRBV6-1 | CASSDNQGSNQPQHF | TGTGCCAGCAGTGACAATCAGGGTAGCAATCAGCCCCAGCATTTT
TRBJ1-1 | NA | NA | TRBV19 | CASSMDRVTEAFF | TGTGCCAGTAGTATGGACAGAGTCACTGAAGCTTTCTTT
TRBJ2-2 | NA | NA | TRBV6-5 | CASSRPRHSGGELFF | TGTGCCAGCAGCCGACCCCGACATAGTGGCGGGGAGCTGTTTTTT
TRBJ1-3 | NA | TRBD1 | TRBV29-1 | CSAAPRTGSGNTIYF | TGCAGCGCCGCACCTAGGACAGGCTCTGGAAACACCATATATTTT
TRBJ1-2 | NA | TRBD1 | TRBV28 | CASSPEDRGPAGYTF | TGTGCCAGCAGTCCTGAAGACAGGGGGCCGGCTGGCTACACCTTC
TRBJ2-3 | NA | TRBD2 | TRBV27 | CASSPGLAGADTQYF | TGTGCCAGCAGTCCAGGACTAGCGGGAGCAGATACGCAGTATTTT
TRBJ1-1 | once | TRBD1 | TRBV28 | CASSSGQGALSTEAFF | TGTGCCAGCAGTTCAGGACAGGGGGCGCTGAGTACTGAAGCTTTCTTT
TRBJ1-5 | NA | NA | TRBV30 | CAWSMGHHQGPQHF | TGTGCCTGGAGTATGGGACACCACCAGGGGCCCCAGCATTTT
TRBJ1-5 | NA | NA | TRBV14 | CASSQGGRGNQPQHF | TGTGCCAGCAGCCAAGGCGGTCGGGGAAATCAGCCCCAGCATTTT
TRBJ2-7 | NA | NA | TRBV7-8 | CASSTGGAGEQYF | TGTGCCAGCAGTACAGGGGGGGCGGGTGAGCAGTACTTC
TRBJ2-7 | NA | NA | TRBV5-6 | CASSLLLEPSEQYF | TGTGCCAGCAGCTTGTTACTAGAGCCCAGCGAGCAGTACTTC
TRBJ2-5 | NA | TRBD2 | TRBV7-9 | CASSFRREGRETQYF | TGTGCCAGCAGCTTTCGGCGGGAGGGCAGGGAGACCCAGTACTTC
TRBJ1-2 | once | TRBD1 | TRBV28 | CASSPSGTGGYGYTF | TGTGCCAGCAGTCCCTCCGGGACAGGGGGCTATGGCTACACCTTC
TRBJ2-5 | NA | TRBD2 | TRBV29-1 | CSVLAGVLETQYF | TGCAGCGTACTAGCGGGAGTTCTGGAGACCCAGTACTTC
TRBJ2-7 | NA | TRBD2 | TRBV28 | CASSLPASGVMEYEQYF | TGTGCCAGCAGTTTGCCGGCTAGCGGGGTTATGGAGTACGAGCAGTACTTC
TRBJ2-3 | NA | TRBD2 | TRBV11-2 | CASSLVSAGDTDTQYF | TGTGCCAGCAGCTTAGTTTCAGCGGGAGACACAGATACGCAGTATTTT
TRBJ2-3 | NA | TRBD2 | TRBV7-6 | CASSLLSGGGTDTQYF | TGTGCCAGCAGCTTATTGTCGGGAGGGGGCACAGATACGCAGTATTTT
TRBJ1-2 | NA | NA | TRBV7-2 | CASSLTENYGYTF | TGTGCCAGCAGCTTGACAGAAAACTATGGCTACACCTTC
TRBJ2-7 | NA | NA | TRBV6-5 | CASRRGAEQYF | TGTGCCAGCCGGCGGGGAGCCGAGCAGTACTTC
TRBJ2-7 | NA | TRBD1 | TRBV11-3 | CASGDRNYEQYF | TGTGCCAGCGGGGACAGAAACTACGAGCAGTACTTC
TRBJ1-5 | NA | TRBD1 | TRBV19 | CASKRQGTVGNQPQHF | TGTGCCAGTAAGCGACAGGGGACGGTGGGCAATCAGCCCCAGCATTTT
TRBJ2-7 | NA | NA | TRBV27 | CASSLHSDSSYEQYF | TGTGCCAGCAGTTTACACTCCGACTCCTCCTACGAGCAGTACTTC
TRBJ2-5 | once | NA | TRBV5-4 | CASSLAGMEETQYF | TGTGCCAGCAGCTTGGCGGGAATGGAAGAGACCCAGTACTTC
TRBJ2-7 | few | NA | TRBV5-8 | CASSLATTKQYF | TGTGCCAGCAGCTTGGCCACGACTAAACAGTACTTC
TRBJ2-1 | NA | TRBD1 | TRBV7-3 | CASSPWTGPYNEQFF | TGTGCCAGCAGCCCATGGACAGGGCCCTACAATGAGCAGTTCTTC
TRBJ2-7 | NA | NA | TRBV5-1 | CASSRGVGGAGSSHEQYF | TGCGCCAGCAGCAGGGGGGTCGGGGGAGCGGGGAGCTCCCACGAGCAGTACTTC
TRBJ2-1 | NA | TRBD2 | TRBV28 | CASTLRGLAGYNEQFF | TGTGCCAGCACCCTAAGGGGACTAGCGGGATACAATGAGCAGTTCTTC
TRBJ2-4 | NA | TRBD2 | TRBV4-1 | CASSQELLGTSATKNIQYF | TGCGCCAGCAGCCAAGAGCTATTGGGGACTAGCGCCACCAAAAACATTCAGTACTTC
TRBJ2-5 | NA | NA | TRBV18 | CASSPPQSSQETQYF | TGTGCCAGCTCACCACCGCAGTCCTCGCAGGAGACCCAGTACTTC
TRBJ2-7 | NA | TRBD2 | TRBV6-4 | CASSPIAGGPIEEQYF | TGTGCCAGCAGTCCCATAGCGGGAGGGCCAATTGAAGAGCAGTACTTC
TRBJ2-1 | NA | NA | TRBV28 | CASSFEGGSYNEQFF | TGTGCCAGCAGTTTTGAGGGGGGGTCCTACAATGAGCAGTTCTTC